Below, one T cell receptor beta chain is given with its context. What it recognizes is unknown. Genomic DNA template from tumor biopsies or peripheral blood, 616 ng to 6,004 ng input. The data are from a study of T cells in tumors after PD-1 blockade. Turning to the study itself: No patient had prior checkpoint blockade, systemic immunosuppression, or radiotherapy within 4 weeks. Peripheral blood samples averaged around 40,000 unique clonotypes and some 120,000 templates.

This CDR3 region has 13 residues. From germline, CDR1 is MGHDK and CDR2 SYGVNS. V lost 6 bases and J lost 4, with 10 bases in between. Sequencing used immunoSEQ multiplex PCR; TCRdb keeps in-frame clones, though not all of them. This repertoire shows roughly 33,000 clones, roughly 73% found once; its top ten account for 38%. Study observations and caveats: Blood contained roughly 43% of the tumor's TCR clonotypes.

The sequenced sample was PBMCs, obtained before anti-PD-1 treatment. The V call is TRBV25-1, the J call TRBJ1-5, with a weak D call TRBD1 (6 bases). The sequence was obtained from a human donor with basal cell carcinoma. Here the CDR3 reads CASRGGWNQPQHF. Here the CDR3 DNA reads TGTGCCAGCAGAGGGGGGTGGAATCAGCCCCAGCATTTT.